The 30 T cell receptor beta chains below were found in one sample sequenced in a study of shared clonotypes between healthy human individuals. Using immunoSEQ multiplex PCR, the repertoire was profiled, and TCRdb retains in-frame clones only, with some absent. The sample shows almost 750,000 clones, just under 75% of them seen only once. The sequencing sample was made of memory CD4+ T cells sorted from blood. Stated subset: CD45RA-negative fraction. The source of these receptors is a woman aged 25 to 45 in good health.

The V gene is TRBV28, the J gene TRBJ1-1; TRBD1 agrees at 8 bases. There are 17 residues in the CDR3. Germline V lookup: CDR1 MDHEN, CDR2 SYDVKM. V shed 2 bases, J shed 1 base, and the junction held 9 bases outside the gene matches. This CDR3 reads CASSLPGQGRGNTEAFF. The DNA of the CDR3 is TGTGCCAGCAGTTTACCCGGACAGGGACGGGGGAACACTGAAGCTTTCTTT. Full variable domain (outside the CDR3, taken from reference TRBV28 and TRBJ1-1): DVKVTQSSRYLVKRTGEKVFLECVQDMDHENMFWYRQDPGLGLRLIYFSYDVKMKEKGDIPEGYSVSREKKERFSLILESASTNQTSMYLCASSLPGQGRGNTEAFFGQGTRLTVV.

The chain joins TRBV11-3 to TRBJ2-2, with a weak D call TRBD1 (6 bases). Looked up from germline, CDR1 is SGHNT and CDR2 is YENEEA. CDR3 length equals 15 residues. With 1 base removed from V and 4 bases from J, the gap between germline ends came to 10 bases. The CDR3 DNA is TGTGCCAGCAGCTTAGTTGAAGGGGGCACCGGGGAGCTGTTTTTT. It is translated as CASSLVEGGTGELFF.

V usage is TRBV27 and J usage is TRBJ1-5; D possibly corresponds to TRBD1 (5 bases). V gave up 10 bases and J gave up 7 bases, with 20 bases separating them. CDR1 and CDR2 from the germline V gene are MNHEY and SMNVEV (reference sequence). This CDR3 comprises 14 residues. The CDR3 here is CATKRPGGGQPQHF. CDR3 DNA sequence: TGTGCCACCAAAAGACCCGGTGGGGGGCAGCCCCAGCATTTT.

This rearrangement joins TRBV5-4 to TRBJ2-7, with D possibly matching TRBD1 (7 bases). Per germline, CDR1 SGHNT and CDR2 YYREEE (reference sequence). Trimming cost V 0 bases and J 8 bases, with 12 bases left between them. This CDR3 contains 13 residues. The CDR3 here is CASSLGGDRKQYF. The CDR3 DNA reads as TGTGCCAGCAGCTTGGGGGGGGACAGAAAGCAGTACTTC. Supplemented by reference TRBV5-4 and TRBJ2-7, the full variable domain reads ETGVTQSPTHLIKTRGQQVTLRCSSQSGHNTVSWYQQALGQGPQFIFQYYREEENGRGNFPPRFSGLQFPNYSSELNVNALELDDSALYLCASSLGGDRKQYFGPGTRLTVT.

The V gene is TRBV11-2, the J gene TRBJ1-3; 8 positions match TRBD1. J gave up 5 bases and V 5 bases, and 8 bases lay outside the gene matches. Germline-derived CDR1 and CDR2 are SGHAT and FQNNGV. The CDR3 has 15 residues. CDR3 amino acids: CASSLSGTGRNTIYF. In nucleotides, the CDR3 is TGTGCCAGCAGCCTAAGTGGGACAGGAAGAAACACCATATATTTT.

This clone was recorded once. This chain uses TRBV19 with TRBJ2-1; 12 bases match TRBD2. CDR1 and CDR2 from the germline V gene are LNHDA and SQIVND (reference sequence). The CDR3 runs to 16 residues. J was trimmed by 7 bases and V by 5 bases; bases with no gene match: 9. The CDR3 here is CASSLLTSGRLNEQFF. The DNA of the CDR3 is TGTGCCAGTAGTCTACTGACTAGCGGGAGACTTAATGAGCAGTTCTTC.

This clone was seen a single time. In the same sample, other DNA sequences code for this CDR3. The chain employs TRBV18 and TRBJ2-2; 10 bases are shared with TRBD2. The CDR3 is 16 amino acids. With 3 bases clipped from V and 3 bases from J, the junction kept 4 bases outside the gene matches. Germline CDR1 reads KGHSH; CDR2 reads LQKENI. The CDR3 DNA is TGTGCCAGCTCACCTCTAGCGGGAGTTGACACCGGGGAGCTGTTTTTT. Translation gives CASSPLAGVDTGELFF.

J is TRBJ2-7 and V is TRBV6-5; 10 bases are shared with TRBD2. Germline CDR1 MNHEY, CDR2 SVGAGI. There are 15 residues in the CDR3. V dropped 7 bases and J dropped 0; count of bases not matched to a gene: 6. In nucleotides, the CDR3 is TGTGCCAGCACCAAGACTAGCGGGTTCTCCTACGAGCAGTACTTC. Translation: CASTKTSGFSYEQYF.

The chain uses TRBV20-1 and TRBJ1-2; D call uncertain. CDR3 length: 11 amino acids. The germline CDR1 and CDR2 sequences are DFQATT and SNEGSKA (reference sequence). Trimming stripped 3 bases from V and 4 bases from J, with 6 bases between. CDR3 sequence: CSASPVYGYTF. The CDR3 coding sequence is TGCAGTGCTAGCCCCGTCTATGGCTACACCTTC.

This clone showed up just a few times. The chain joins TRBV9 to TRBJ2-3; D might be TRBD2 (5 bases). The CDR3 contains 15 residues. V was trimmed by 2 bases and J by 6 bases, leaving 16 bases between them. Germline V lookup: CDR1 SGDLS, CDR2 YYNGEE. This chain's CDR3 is CASSVLEGATDTQYF. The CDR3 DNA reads TGTGCCAGCAGCGTTTTAGAGGGAGCGACGGATACGCAGTATTTT.

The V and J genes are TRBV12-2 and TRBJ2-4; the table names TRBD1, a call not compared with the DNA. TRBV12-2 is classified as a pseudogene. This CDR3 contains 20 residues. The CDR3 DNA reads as TGTGCAAGTCGCTTAGAGCAGGGGGCGTTCGCCGCACTAGCCAAAAACATTCAGTACTTC. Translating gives CASRLEQGAFAALAKNIQYF.

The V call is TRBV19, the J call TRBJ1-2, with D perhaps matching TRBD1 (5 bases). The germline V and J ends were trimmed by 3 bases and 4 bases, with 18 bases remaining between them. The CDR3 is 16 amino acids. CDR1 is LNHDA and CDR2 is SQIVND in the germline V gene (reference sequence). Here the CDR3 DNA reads TGTGCCAGTAGTATGGGACCTACGGGCTCTAGCTATGGCTACACCTTC. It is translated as CASSMGPTGSSYGYTF.

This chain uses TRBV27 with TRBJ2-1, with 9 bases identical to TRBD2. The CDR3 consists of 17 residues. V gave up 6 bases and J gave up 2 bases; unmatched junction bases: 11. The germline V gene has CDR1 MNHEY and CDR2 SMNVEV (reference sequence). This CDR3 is CASRPSGTSRAYNEQFF. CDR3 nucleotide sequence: TGTGCCAGCAGACCTAGCGGGACGAGCCGGGCCTACAATGAGCAGTTCTTC.

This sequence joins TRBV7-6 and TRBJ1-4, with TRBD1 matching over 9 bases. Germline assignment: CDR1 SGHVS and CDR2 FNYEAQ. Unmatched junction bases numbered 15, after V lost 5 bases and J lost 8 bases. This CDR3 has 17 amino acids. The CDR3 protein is CASSLRGGTGRLEKLFF. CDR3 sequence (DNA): TGTGCCAGCAGCCTACGGGGTGGGACAGGGAGGTTGGAAAAACTGTTTTTT.

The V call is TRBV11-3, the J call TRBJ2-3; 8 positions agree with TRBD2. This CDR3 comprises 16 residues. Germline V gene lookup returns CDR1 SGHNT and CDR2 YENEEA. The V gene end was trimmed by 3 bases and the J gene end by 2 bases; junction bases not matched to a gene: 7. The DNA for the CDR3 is TGTGCCAGCAGCTTCGGGAGGGATCCCTACACAGATACGCAGTATTTT. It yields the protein CASSFGRDPYTDTQYF.

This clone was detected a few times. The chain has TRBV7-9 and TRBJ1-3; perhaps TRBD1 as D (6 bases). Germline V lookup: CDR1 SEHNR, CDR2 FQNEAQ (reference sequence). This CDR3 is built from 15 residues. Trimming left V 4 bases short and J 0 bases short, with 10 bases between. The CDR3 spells CASSSGAFSGNTIYF. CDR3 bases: TGTGCCAGCAGCTCAGGGGCCTTCTCTGGAAACACCATATATTTT.

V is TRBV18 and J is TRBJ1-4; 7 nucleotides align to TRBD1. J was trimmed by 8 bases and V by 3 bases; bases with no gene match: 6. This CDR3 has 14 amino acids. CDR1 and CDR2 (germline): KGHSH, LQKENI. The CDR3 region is CASSPTGWEEKLFF. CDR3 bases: TGTGCCAGCTCACCGACAGGGTGGGAAGAAAAACTGTTTTTT.

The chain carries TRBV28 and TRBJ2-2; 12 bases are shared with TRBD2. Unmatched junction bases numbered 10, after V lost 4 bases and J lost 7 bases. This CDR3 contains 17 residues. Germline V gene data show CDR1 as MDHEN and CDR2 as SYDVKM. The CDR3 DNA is TGTGCCAGCAGTTCAGATAGACTAGCGGGAGATGTCGGGGAGCTGTTTTTT. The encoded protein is CASSSDRLAGDVGELFF. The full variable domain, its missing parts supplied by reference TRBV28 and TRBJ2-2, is DVKVTQSSRYLVKRTGEKVFLECVQDMDHENMFWYRQDPGLGLRLIYFSYDVKMKEKGDIPEGYSVSREKKERFSLILESASTNQTSMYLCASSSDRLAGDVGELFFGEGSRLTVL.

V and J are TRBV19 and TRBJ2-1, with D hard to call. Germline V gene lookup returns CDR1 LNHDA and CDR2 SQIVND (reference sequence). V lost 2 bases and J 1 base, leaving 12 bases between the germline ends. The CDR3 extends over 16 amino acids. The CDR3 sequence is CASSISNGESYNEQFF. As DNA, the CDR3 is TGTGCCAGTAGTATATCTAATGGTGAATCCTACAATGAGCAGTTCTTC. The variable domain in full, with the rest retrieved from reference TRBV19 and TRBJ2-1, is DGGITQSPKYLFRKEGQNVTLSCEQNLNHDAMYWYRQDPGQGLRLIYYSQIVNDFQKGDIAEGYSVSREKKESFPLTVTSAQKNPTAFYLCASSISNGESYNEQFFGPGTRLTVL.

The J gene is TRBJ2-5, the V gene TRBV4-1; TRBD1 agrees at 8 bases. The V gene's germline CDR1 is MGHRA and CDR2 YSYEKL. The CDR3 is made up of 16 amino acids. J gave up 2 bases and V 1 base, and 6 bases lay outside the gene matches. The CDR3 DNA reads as TGCGCCAGCAGCCAAGGCGGACAGGGTTGGCAAGAGACCCAGTACTTC. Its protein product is CASSQGGQGWQETQYF.

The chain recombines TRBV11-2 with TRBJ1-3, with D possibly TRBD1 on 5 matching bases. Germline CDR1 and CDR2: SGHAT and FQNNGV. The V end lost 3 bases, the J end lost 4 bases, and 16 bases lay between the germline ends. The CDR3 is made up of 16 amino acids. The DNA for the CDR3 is TGTGCCAGCAGCTTCACCCAGGGAGCGTCGGGAAACACCATATATTTT. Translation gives CASSFTQGASGNTIYF.

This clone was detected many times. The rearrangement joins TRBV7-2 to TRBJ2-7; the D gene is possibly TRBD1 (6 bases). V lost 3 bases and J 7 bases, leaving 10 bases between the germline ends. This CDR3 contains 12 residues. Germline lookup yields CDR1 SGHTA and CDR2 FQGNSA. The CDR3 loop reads CASSLSGVEQYF. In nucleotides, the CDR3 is TGTGCCAGCAGCTTGTCAGGGGTTGAGCAGTACTTC.

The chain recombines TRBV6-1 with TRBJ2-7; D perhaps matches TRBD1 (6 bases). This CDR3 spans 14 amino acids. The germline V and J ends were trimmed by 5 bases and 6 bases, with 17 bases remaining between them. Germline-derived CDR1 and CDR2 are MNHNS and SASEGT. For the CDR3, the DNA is TGTGCCAGCAGTACGGGCCCTAGGGGGTTCGAGCAGTACTTC. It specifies CASSTGPRGFEQYF.

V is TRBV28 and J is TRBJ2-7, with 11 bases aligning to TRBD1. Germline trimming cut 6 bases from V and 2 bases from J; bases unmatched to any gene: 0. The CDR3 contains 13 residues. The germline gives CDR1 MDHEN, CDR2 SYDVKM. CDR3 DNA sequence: TGTGCCAGCAGGGGACAGGGGGCCTACGAGCAGTACTTC. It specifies CASRGQGAYEQYF. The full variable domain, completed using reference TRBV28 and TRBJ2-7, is DVKVTQSSRYLVKRTGEKVFLECVQDMDHENMFWYRQDPGLGLRLIYFSYDVKMKEKGDIPEGYSVSREKKERFSLILESASTNQTSMYLCASRGQGAYEQYFGPGTRLTVT.

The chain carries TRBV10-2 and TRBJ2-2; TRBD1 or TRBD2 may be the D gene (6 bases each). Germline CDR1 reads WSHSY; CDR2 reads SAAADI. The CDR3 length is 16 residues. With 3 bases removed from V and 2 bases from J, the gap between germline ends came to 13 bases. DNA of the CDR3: TGCGCCAGCAGTGATGGGGGGACAATCAACACCGGGGAGCTGTTTTTT. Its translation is CASSDGGTINTGELFF.

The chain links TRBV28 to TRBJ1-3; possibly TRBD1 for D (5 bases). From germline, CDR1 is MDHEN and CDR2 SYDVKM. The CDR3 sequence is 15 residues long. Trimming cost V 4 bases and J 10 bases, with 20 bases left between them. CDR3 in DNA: TGTGCCAGCAGTTACGGGAGTCGCGGGGCAGGAACCATATATTTT. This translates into CASSYGSRGAGTIYF.

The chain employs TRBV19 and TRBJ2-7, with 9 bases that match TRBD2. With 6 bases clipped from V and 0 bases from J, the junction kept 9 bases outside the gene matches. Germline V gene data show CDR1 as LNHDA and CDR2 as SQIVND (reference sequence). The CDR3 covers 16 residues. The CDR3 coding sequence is TGTGCCAGTAGCGCGGGAGGGGGGTCCTACTCCTACGAGCAGTACTTC. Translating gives CASSAGGGSYSYEQYF.

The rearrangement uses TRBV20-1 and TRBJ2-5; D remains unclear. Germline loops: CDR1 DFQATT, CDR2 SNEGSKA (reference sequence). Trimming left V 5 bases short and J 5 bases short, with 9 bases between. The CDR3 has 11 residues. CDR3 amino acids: CSAPSMETQYF. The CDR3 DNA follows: TGCAGTGCTCCTTCTATGGAGACCCAGTACTTC.

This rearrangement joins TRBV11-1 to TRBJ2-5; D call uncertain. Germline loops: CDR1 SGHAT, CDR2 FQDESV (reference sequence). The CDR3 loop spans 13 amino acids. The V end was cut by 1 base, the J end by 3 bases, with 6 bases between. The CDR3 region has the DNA TGTGCCAGCAGCTTAGTAGGCGAAGAGACCCAGTACTTC. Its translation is CASSLVGEETQYF.

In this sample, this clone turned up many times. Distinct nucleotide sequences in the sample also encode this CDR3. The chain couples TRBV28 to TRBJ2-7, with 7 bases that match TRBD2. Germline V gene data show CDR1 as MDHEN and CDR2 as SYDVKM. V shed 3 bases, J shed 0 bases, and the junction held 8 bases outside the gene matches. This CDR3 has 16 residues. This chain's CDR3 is CASSFHGLADSYEQYF. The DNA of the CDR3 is TGTGCCAGCAGTTTTCACGGGCTAGCGGACTCCTACGAGCAGTACTTC. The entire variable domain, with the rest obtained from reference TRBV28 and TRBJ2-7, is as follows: DVKVTQSSRYLVKRTGEKVFLECVQDMDHENMFWYRQDPGLGLRLIYFSYDVKMKEKGDIPEGYSVSREKKERFSLILESASTNQTSMYLCASSFHGLADSYEQYFGPGTRLTVT.